Detailed here is one T cell receptor beta chain. The data were taken from a study of blood T cell repertoires in COVID-19. Sequencing used immunoSEQ multiplex PCR; TCRdb keeps in-frame clones, though not all of them. The data show about 110,000 clones, approximately 67% seen once. The CDR3 loop spans 13 amino acids. The germline V and J ends were trimmed by 8 bases and 2 bases, with 10 bases remaining between them. This chain joins TRBV12-3 or TRBV12-4 and TRBJ1-3, with D possibly TRBD1 on 6 matching bases. The sequence derives from a woman aged 55-70 years with acute or convalescent COVID-19. Sequenced input: peripheral blood. CDR3 coding DNA: TGTGCCAGCTTACAGGGACCTGGAAACACCATATATTTT. Translating gives CASLQGPGNTIYF.